Listed here are 22 T cell receptor beta chains from one sample, sequenced in a study of follicular helper T cells after annual influenza vaccination. Documented time point: 2013-2014 season, 7 days after vaccination. Profiling relied on immunoSEQ multiplex PCR, and the TCRdb table lists in-frame clones only, not all of them. This repertoire shows about 9,900 clones, approximately 83% found once; its top ten account for around 0.58%. Sequenced material: CXCR5- memory CD4+ T cells sorted from blood, taken 7 days after influenza vaccination. These receptor sequences come from an adult who received the influenza vaccine.

This chain links TRBV29-1 with TRBJ2-5; D ambiguous. Germline loops: CDR1 SQVTM, CDR2 ANQGSEA. V dropped 5 bases and J dropped 5 bases, with 9 bases sitting between them. The CDR3 is 11 residues long. CDR3 nucleotides: TGCAGCGTTCTCTCAGCGGAGACCCAGTACTTC. Residues: CSVLSAETQYF.

This sequence joins TRBV5-4 and TRBJ1-4; 10 nucleotides line up with TRBD1. V dropped 0 bases and J dropped 7; count of bases not matched to a gene: 0. Germline assignment: CDR1 SGHNT and CDR2 YYREEE (reference sequence). CDR3 size: 14 residues. CDR3 sequence (DNA): TGTGCCAGCAGCTTGGGGACAGGGGGTGAAAAACTGTTTTTT. It codes for CASSLGTGGEKLFF.

The chain has TRBV7-2 and TRBJ1-1; D is unresolved. V shed 2 bases and J shed 3 bases, with 7 bases lying between them. In germline, CDR1 is SGHTA, CDR2 FQGNSA. CDR3 length equals 13 residues. The CDR3 is CASSLSIDTEAFF. The CDR3 DNA follows: TGTGCCAGCAGCTTATCCATCGACACTGAAGCTTTCTTT.

The rearrangement uses TRBV6-5 and TRBJ1-6; the match to TRBD1 covers 8 bases. Per the germline V gene, CDR1 is MNHEY and CDR2 is SVGAGI. V gave up 2 bases and J gave up 9 bases; unmatched junction bases: 6. The CDR3 is 15 residues long. CDR3 DNA: TGTGCCAGCAGTTACGACGGACAGGGACGTTCACCCCTCCACTTT. As protein: CASSYDGQGRSPLHF.

The chain has TRBV28 and TRBJ2-3; D gene ambiguous. Trimming took 6 bases from V and 0 from J, leaving 13 bases between them. CDR3 size: 15 residues. CDR1 is MDHEN, CDR2 SYDVKM, per germline. This chain's CDR3 is CASSTTTPSTDTQYF. In DNA, the CDR3 is TGTGCCAGCAGCACGACCACCCCCAGCACAGATACGCAGTATTTT. Together with reference TRBV28 and TRBJ2-3, the CDR3 gives the full variable domain: DVKVTQSSRYLVKRTGEKVFLECVQDMDHENMFWYRQDPGLGLRLIYFSYDVKMKEKGDIPEGYSVSREKKERFSLILESASTNQTSMYLCASSTTTPSTDTQYFGPGTRLTVL.

The chain carries TRBV19 and TRBJ2-7; D remains unclear. Trimming took off 4 bases at V and 7 bases at J, with 14 bases between the two ends. This CDR3 comprises 13 residues. Germline V lookup: CDR1 LNHDA, CDR2 SQIVND (reference sequence). In nucleotides, the CDR3 is TGTGCCAGTAGTACCAACTCCGGCTGGGAGCAGTACTTC. As protein: CASSTNSGWEQYF. Supplemented by reference TRBV19 and TRBJ2-7, the full variable domain reads DGGITQSPKYLFRKEGQNVTLSCEQNLNHDAMYWYRQDPGQGLRLIYYSQIVNDFQKGDIAEGYSVSREKKESFPLTVTSAQKNPTAFYLCASSTNSGWEQYFGPGTRLTVT.

The chain's CDR3 is CASSPPTAPPTNEKLFF. Here the CDR3 DNA reads TGTGCCAGCTCACCTCCTACGGCCCCTCCAACTAATGAAAAACTGTTTTTT. The chain carries TRBV18 and TRBJ1-4; D uncertain. The CDR3 has 17 residues. Germline CDR1 reads KGHSH; CDR2 reads LQKENI. Trimming stripped 3 bases from V and 0 bases from J, with 14 bases between.

This clone was recorded once. The CDR3 is CASSSDRAPYF. CDR3 bases: TGTGCCAGCAGTTCGGACAGGGCCCCGTATTTT. V gene TRBV28 combines with J gene TRBJ2-3, with 8 bases lining up with TRBD1. The V gene end was trimmed by 4 bases and the J gene end by 14 bases; junction bases not matched to a gene: 5. Germline V gene sequence: CDR1 MDHEN, CDR2 SYDVKM. The CDR3 covers 11 residues.

The rearrangement uses TRBV7-9 and TRBJ1-5; TRBD1 might be the D (6 bases). From germline, CDR1 is SEHNR and CDR2 FQNEAQ (reference sequence). The CDR3 is made up of 13 amino acids. The ends were cut back, 5 bases at V and 4 bases at J, with 9 bases in the middle. Here the CDR3 reads CASSATGNQPQHF. CDR3 nucleotide sequence: TGTGCCAGCAGCGCTACAGGGAATCAGCCCCAGCATTTT.

The table lists this clone with a count of one. Here the CDR3 reads CASSKARQGYGNTGELFF. The CDR3 region has the DNA TGTGCCAGCAGCAAAGCGCGACAGGGGTATGGAAACACCGGGGAGCTGTTTTTT. The V gene is TRBV21-1, the J gene TRBJ2-2; no DNA check was done on the table's D call, TRBD1. TRBV21-1 is a listed pseudogene. The CDR3 spans 18 residues.

The chain joins TRBV4-3 to TRBJ2-3; D is undetermined. Germline CDR1 LGHNA, CDR2 YSLEER. The CDR3 runs to 15 residues. V lost 0 bases, J lost 4 bases, and 11 bases lay in between. The CDR3 sequence is CASSQDLRVSDTQYF. The CDR3 DNA reads TGCGCCAGCAGCCAAGATTTAAGGGTTTCAGATACGCAGTATTTT.

V is TRBV10-3 and J is TRBJ2-6; TRBD1 aligns across 7 bases. Germline assignment: CDR1 ENHRY and CDR2 SYGVKD. CDR3 size: 20 residues. V was clipped by 0 bases and J by 0 bases; unmatched bases: 11. The CDR3, as DNA: TGTGCCATCAGTGAGTCTAGGGGACAGCTGTCATTCTCTGGGGCCAACGTCCTGACTTTC. It codes for CAISESRGQLSFSGANVLTF.

This chain connects TRBV30 to TRBJ2-7; TRBD1 might be the D (6 bases). Germline V gene lookup returns CDR1 GTSNPN and CDR2 SVGIG (reference sequence). The CDR3 runs 14 residues. The V gene lost 2 bases and the J gene lost 6 bases, with 17 bases spanning the gap. CDR3 amino acids: CAWSKGQIDLEQYF. The DNA of the CDR3 is TGTGCCTGGAGTAAAGGACAGATAGACCTCGAGCAGTACTTC.

This sequence joins TRBV6-5 and TRBJ2-7; 11 nucleotides agree with TRBD1. Germline CDR1 reads MNHEY; CDR2 reads SVGAGI. The CDR3 consists of 14 residues. V trimming: 5 bases; J trimming: 6 bases; junction bases outside the gene matches: 6. The CDR3 sequence is CASSRGTGGSEQYF. In DNA form, the CDR3 reads TGTGCCAGCAGTAGGGGGACAGGGGGAAGCGAGCAGTACTTC.

The chain joins TRBV19 to TRBJ2-1, with 7 bases fitting TRBD2. The CDR3 runs 16 residues. Germline V lookup: CDR1 LNHDA, CDR2 SQIVND (reference sequence). After removal of 4 bases from V and 0 bases from J, the junction contained 6 bases not matched to a gene. Here the CDR3 reads CASSNHPSGSYNEQFF. CDR3 sequence (DNA): TGTGCCAGTAGTAACCATCCTAGCGGCTCCTACAATGAGCAGTTCTTC.

V gene TRBV7-8 combines with J gene TRBJ2-2; maybe TRBD2 (6 bases). V was shortened by 0 bases and J by 2 bases, with 7 bases between the two germline ends. Germline V CDR1 and CDR2: SGHVS, FQNEAQ. The CDR3 is made up of 15 amino acids. The CDR3 here is CASSLASGNTGELFF. CDR3 nucleotides: TGTGCCAGCAGCTTAGCTAGCGGTAACACCGGGGAGCTGTTTTTT.

V gene TRBV5-6 combines with J gene TRBJ1-5, with D possibly TRBD1 on 6 matching bases. The V end lost 0 bases, the J end lost 0 bases, and 7 bases lay between the germline ends. Germline lookup yields CDR1 SGHDT and CDR2 YYEEEE. The length of the CDR3 is 15 residues. CDR3 DNA sequence: TGTGCCAGCAGCTTGGGAGGGGGTAGCAATCAGCCCCAGCATTTT. Residues: CASSLGGGSNQPQHF.

V and J are TRBV19 and TRBJ1-5; D unclear. The ends were cut back, 1 base at V and 5 bases at J, with 6 bases in the middle. CDR1 is LNHDA and CDR2 is SQIVND in the germline V gene (reference sequence). CDR3 length: 13 amino acids. The CDR3 region has the DNA TGTGCCAGTAGTATAGGAAGGGATCAGCCCCAGCATTTT. Translating it yields CASSIGRDQPQHF.

V and J are TRBV5-1 and TRBJ1-2; no clear D. This CDR3 comprises 15 residues. CDR1 is SGHRS and CDR2 is YFSETQ in the germline V gene. Trimming took 0 bases from V and 7 from J, leaving 16 bases between them. The CDR3 sequence: CASSLGQAETIGYTF. CDR3 coding DNA: TGCGCCAGCAGCTTGGGTCAGGCCGAGACTATTGGCTACACCTTC. Based on the CDR3 plus reference TRBV5-1 and TRBJ1-2, the full variable domain is KAGVTQTPRYLIKTRGQQVTLSCSPISGHRSVSWYQQTPGQGLQFLFEYFSETQRNKGNFPGRFSGRQFSNSRSEMNVSTLELGDSALYLCASSLGQAETIGYTFGSGTRLTVV.

The J gene is TRBJ1-5, the V gene TRBV19; D possibly corresponds to TRBD1 (5 bases). The V gene lost 1 base and the J gene lost 2 bases, with 12 bases spanning the gap. This CDR3 region has 16 residues. Looked up from germline, CDR1 is LNHDA and CDR2 is SQIVND (reference sequence). The CDR3 reads CASSIAATRGNQPQHF. DNA for the CDR3: TGTGCCAGTAGTATAGCCGCCACCAGGGGCAATCAGCCCCAGCATTTT.

The sample holds one count of this clone. The CDR3 sequence: CAWSVKTATNEKLFF. The CDR3, as DNA: TGTGCCTGGAGTGTAAAGACAGCAACTAATGAAAAACTGTTTTTT. V is TRBV30 and J is TRBJ1-4; tentatively, D is TRBD1 (5 bases). Per the germline V gene, CDR1 is GTSNPN and CDR2 is SVGIG (reference sequence). The CDR3 loop spans 15 amino acids. Trimming took off 0 bases at V and 0 bases at J, with 8 bases between the two ends.

The V gene is TRBV10-1, the J gene TRBJ1-1; the match to TRBD1 covers 7 bases. V lost 2 bases to trimming and J lost 4 bases; unmatched junction nucleotides: 7. The CDR3 runs to 15 residues. Germline V gene lookup returns CDR1 WNHNN and CDR2 SYGVQD (reference sequence). The CDR3 spells CASSEGTAGGTEAFF. In DNA form, the CDR3 reads TGCGCCAGCAGTGAGGGGACAGCTGGTGGCACTGAAGCTTTCTTT.